This record concerns one TCR beta chain sequence. Its antigen remains unidentified. Germline is not matched at one junction end, which may reflect a read error. Investigators reverse transcribed all isolated RNA, so they sequenced expressed TCRB transcripts. The assay was immunoSEQ multiplex PCR, and TCRdb's table has in-frame clones only and misses some. The sample consists of some 350,000 clones, over 8.5% of them appearing once. The sample comes from a study of beta chain features in type 1 diabetes. Sampling consisted of one heparinised blood draw per donor, averaging approximately 120 mL. CD45RO/CCR7/CD25/CD127/CD95/CD27 separated CD4+ naive, central memory, regulatory and stem cell-like memory cells by sorting. Regarding the study as a whole: Any HLA type influence on TCRB rearrangement was left unresolved here. Insertions were fewer and deletions more numerous at VDJ junctions in type 1 diabetes patients. TCRB CDR3 length was moderately but significantly reduced in all four CD4+ subsets of Type 1 diabetes patients.

CDR3 size: 12 residues. Germline V lookup: CDR1 SGHNT, CDR2 YYREEE (reference sequence). The receptor's source is a man under 40 with type 1 diabetes. The sequencing input was central memory CD4+ T cells from blood. V usage is TRBV5-4 and J usage is TRBJ2-7; 7 bases map to TRBD1. The CDR3, as DNA: TGTGCCAGCAGCCTCGGGCGTGACAGGGAACTTTTC. Translation: CASSLGRDRELF.